This T cell receptor (beta chain) was recovered during a study of blood T cell repertoires in COVID-19. Generated by immunoSEQ multiplex PCR, the TCRdb table keeps only in-frame clones and is missing some. This sample has under 200,000 clones, with 74% found just once. Per the germline V gene, CDR1 is LGHDT and CDR2 is YNNKEL (reference sequence). The CDR3 loop spans 15 amino acids. The V end lost 0 bases, the J end lost 4 bases, and 10 bases lay between the germline ends. The clonotype originates from a woman older than 75 with acute or convalescent COVID-19. The gene calls are TRBV3-1 (or the pseudogene TRBV3-2) and TRBJ2-1; D gene ambiguous. Sequences were obtained from peripheral blood. This chain's CDR3 is CASSQDYTAYNEQFF. CDR3 nucleotides: TGTGCCAGCAGCCAAGATTACACAGCATACAATGAGCAGTTCTTC.